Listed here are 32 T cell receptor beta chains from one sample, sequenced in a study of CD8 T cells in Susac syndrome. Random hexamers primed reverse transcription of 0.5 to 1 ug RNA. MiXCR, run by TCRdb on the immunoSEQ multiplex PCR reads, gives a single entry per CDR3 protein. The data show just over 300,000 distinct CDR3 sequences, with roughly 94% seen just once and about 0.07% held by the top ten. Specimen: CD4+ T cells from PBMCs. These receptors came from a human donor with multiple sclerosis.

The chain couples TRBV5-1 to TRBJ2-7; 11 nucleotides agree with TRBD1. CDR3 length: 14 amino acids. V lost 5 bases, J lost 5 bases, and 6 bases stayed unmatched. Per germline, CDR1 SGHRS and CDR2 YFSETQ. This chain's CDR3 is CASRVRTGGHEQYF. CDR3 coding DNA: TGCGCCAGCAGGGTTCGGACAGGGGGCCACGAGCAGTACTTC.

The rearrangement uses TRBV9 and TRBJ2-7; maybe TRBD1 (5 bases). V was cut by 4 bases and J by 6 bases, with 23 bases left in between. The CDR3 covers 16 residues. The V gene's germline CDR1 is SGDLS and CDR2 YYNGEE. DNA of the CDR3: TGTGCCAGCAGCACAGGAAGCTCCCGACAATCCGGCGAGCAGTACTTC. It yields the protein CASSTGSSRQSGEQYF.

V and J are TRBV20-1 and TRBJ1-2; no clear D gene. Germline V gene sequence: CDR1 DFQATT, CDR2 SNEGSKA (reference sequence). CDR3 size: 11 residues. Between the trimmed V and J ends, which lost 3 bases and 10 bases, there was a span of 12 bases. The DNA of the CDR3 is TGCAGTGCTAGTTCCTCTCTAGCCTACACCTTC. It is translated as CSASSSLAYTF.

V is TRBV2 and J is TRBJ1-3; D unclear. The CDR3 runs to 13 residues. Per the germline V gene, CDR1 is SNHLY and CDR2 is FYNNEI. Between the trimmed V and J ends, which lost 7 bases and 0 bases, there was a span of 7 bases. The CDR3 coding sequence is TGTGCCAGCAAAGGTTACTCTGGAAACACCATATATTTT. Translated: CASKGYSGNTIYF.

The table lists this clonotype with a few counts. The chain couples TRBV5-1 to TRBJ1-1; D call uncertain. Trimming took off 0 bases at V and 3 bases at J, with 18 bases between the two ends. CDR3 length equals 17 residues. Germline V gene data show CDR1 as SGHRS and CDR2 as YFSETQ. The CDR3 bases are TGCGCCAGCAGCTTGGCCGCAGGCGGCGGCCCGGACACTGAAGCTTTCTTT. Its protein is CASSLAAGGGPDTEAFF.

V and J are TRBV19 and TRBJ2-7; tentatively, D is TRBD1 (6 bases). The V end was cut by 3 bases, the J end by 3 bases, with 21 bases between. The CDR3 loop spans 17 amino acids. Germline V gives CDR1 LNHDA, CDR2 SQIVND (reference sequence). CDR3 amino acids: CASSIPGTPTRDYEQYF. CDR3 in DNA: TGTGCCAGTAGTATCCCTGGGACACCCACCAGGGACTACGAGCAGTACTTC.

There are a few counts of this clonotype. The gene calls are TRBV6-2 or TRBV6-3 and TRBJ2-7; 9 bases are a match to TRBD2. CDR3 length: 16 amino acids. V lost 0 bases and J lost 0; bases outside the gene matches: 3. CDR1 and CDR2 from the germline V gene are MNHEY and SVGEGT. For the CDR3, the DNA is TGTGCCAGCAGTTACTCGAGGACTAGCGTCTCCTACGAGCAGTACTTC. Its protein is CASSYSRTSVSYEQYF.

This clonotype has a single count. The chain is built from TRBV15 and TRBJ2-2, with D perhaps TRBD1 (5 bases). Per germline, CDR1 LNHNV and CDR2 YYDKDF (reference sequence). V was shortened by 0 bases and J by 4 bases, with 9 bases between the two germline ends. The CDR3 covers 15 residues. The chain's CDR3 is CATSRDRAGTGELFF. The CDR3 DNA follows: TGTGCCACCAGCAGAGACAGGGCCGGCACCGGGGAGCTGTTTTTT.

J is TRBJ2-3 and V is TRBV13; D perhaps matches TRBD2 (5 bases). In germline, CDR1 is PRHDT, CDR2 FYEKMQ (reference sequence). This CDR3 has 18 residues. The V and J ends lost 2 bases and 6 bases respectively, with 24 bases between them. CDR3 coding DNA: TGTGCCAGCAGCTTATTCTGGGCGGAGACCCTCACGGGGGATACGCAGTATTTT. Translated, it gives CASSLFWAETLTGDTQYF.

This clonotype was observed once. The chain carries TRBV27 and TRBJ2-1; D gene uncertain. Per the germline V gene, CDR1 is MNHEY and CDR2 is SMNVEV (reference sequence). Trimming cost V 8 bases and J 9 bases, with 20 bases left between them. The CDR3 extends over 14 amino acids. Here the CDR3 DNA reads TGTGCCAGCCCCCTTAGGGTTAGCTCCGGTGAGCAGTTCTTC. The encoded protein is CASPLRVSSGEQFF.

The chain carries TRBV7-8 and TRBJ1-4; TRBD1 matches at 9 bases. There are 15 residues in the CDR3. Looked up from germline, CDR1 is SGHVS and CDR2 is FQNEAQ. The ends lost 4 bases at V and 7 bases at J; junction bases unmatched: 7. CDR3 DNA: TGTGCCAGCAGCTCGAACAGGGGGCGGTCTGAAAAACTGTTTTTT. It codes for CASSSNRGRSEKLFF.

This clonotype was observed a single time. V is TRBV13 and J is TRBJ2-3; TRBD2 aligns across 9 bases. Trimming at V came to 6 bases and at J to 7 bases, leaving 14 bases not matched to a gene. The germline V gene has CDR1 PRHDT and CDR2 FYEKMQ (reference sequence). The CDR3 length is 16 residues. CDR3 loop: CASSPPLAGGPNTQYF. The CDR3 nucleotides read TGTGCCAGCAGTCCTCCGTTGGCGGGGGGGCCAAATACGCAGTATTTT. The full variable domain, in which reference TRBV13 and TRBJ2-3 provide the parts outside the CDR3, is AAGVIQSPRHLIKEKRETATLKCYPIPRHDTVYWYQQGPGQDPQFLISFYEKMQSDKGSIPDRFSAQQFSDYHSELNMSSLELGDSALYFCASSPPLAGGPNTQYFGPGTRLTVL.

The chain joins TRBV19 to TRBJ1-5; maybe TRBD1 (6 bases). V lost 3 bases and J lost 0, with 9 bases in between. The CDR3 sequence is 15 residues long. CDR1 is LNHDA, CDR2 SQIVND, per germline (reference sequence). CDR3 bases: TGTGCCAGTAGTATCGGGACACATAGCAATCAGCCCCAGCATTTT. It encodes CASSIGTHSNQPQHF.

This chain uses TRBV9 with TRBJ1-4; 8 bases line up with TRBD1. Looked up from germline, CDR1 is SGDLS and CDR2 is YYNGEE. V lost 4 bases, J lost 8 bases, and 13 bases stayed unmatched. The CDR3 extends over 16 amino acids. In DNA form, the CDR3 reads TGTGCCAGCAGCTCGCCGGACAGGGCTGGATTAGAAAAACTGTTTTTT. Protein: CASSSPDRAGLEKLFF.

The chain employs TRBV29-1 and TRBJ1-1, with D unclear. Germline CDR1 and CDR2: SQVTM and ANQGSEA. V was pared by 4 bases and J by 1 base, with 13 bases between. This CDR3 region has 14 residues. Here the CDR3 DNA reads TGCAGCGTTGCCCCGAGAGGGAGGAACACTGAAGCTTTCTTT. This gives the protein CSVAPRGRNTEAFF.

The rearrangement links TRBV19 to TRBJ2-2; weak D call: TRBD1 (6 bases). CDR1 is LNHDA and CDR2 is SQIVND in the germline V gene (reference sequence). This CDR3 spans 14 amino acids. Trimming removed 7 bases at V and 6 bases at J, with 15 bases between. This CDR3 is CASMRTGSPGELFF. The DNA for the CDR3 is TGTGCCAGTATGAGAACAGGGTCTCCCGGGGAGCTGTTTTTT.

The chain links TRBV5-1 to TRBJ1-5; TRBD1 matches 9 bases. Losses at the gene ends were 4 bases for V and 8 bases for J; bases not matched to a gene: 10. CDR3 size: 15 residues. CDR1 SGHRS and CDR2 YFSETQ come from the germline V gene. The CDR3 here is CASSRGQGNGEPQHF. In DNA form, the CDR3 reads TGCGCCAGCAGCAGAGGACAGGGGAATGGGGAGCCCCAGCATTTT.

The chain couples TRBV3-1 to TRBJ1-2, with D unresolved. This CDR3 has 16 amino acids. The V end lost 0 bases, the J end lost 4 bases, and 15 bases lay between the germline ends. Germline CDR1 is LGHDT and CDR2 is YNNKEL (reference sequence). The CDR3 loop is CASSQDLPGVSYGYTF. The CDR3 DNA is TGTGCCAGCAGCCAAGATTTACCAGGAGTATCCTATGGCTACACCTTC.

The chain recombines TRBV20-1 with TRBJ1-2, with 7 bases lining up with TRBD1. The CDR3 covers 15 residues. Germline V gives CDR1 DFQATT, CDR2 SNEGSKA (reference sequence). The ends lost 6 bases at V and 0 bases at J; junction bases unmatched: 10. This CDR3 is CSAGGGQRANYGYTF. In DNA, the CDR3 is TGCAGTGCAGGGGGCGGACAGAGAGCTAACTATGGCTACACCTTC.

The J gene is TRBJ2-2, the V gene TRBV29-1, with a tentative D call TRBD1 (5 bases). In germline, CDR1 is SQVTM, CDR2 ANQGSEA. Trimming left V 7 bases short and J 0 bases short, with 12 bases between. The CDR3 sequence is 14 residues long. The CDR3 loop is CSATGPSNTGELFF. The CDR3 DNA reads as TGCAGCGCTACAGGCCCCTCGAACACCGGGGAGCTGTTTTTT.

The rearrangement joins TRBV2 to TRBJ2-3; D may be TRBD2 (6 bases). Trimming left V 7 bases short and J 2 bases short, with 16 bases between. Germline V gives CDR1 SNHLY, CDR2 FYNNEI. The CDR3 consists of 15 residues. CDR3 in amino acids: CASKDGGKHTDTQYF. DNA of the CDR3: TGTGCCAGCAAGGACGGCGGGAAGCACACAGATACGCAGTATTTT.

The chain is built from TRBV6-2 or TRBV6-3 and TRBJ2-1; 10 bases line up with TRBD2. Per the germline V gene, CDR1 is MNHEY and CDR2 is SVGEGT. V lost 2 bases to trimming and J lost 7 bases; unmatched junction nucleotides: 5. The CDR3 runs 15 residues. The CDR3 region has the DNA TGTGCCAGCAGTTACCGCCTAGCGGGGGTGAATGAGCAGTTCTTC. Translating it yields CASSYRLAGVNEQFF.

CDR3 sequence: CASSATGVSSYEQYF. The DNA of the CDR3 is TGTGCCAGCAGTGCGACAGGGGTCAGCTCCTACGAGCAGTACTTC. This chain joins TRBV6-6 and TRBJ2-7; TRBD1 aligns across 8 bases. CDR1 MNHNY and CDR2 SVGAGI come from the germline V gene (reference sequence). Trimming cost V 5 bases and J 0 bases; bases outside gene matches: 6. CDR3 size: 15 residues.

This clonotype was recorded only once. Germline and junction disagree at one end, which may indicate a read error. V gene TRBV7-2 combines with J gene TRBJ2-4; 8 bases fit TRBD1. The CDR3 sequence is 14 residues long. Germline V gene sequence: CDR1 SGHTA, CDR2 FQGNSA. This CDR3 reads CASSPGGAGHQFNF. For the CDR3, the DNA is TGTGCCAGCAGCCCAGGGGGCGCGGGCCACCAGTTTAACTTC.

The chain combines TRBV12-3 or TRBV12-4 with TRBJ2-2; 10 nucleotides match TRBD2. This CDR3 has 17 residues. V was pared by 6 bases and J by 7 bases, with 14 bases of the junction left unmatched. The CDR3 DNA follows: TGTGCCAGCAGCTTCGATTCTAGCGGGAGAGTAGACGGGGAGCTGTTTTTT. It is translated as CASSFDSSGRVDGELFF.

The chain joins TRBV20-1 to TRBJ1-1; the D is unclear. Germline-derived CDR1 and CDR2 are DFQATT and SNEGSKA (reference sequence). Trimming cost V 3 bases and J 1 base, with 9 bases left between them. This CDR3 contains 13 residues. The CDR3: CSASKTKNTEAFF. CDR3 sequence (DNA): TGCAGTGCTAGCAAAACAAAGAACACTGAAGCTTTCTTT.

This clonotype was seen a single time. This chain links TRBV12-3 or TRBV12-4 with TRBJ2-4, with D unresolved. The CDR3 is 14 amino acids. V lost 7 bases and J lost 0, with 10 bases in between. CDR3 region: CASTLRLAKNIQYF. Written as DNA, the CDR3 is TGTGCCAGCACTCTTAGATTAGCCAAAAACATTCAGTACTTC.

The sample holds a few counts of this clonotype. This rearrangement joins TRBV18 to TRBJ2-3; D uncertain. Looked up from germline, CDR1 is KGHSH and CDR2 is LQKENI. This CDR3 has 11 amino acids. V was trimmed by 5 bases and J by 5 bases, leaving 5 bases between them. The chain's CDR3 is CASSEVDTQYF. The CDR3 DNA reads TGTGCCAGCTCAGAGGTAGATACGCAGTATTTT.

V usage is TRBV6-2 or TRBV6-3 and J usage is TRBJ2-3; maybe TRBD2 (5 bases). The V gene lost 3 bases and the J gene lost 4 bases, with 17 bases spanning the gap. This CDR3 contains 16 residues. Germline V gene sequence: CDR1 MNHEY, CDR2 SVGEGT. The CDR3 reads CASSYQISGGSDTQYF. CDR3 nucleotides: TGTGCCAGCAGTTATCAGATAAGCGGTGGCTCAGATACGCAGTATTTT.

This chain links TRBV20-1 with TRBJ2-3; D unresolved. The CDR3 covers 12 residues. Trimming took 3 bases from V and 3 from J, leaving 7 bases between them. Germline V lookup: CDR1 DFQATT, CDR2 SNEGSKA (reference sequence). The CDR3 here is CSASGGTDTQYF. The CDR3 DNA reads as TGCAGTGCTAGTGGCGGAACAGATACGCAGTATTTT.

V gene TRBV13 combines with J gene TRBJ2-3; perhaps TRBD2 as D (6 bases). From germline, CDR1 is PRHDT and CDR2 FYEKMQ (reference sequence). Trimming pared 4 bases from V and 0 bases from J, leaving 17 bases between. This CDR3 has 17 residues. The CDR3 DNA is TGTGCCAGCAGCTACCATCGACTAGTAATAAGCACAGATACGCAGTATTTT. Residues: CASSYHRLVISTDTQYF.

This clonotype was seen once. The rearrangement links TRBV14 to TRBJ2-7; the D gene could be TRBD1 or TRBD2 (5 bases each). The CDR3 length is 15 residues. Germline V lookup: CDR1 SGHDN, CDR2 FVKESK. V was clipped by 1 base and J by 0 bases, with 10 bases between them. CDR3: CASSQVAGTSYEQYF. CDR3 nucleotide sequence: TGTGCCAGCAGCCAAGTGGCAGGGACCTCCTACGAGCAGTACTTC.